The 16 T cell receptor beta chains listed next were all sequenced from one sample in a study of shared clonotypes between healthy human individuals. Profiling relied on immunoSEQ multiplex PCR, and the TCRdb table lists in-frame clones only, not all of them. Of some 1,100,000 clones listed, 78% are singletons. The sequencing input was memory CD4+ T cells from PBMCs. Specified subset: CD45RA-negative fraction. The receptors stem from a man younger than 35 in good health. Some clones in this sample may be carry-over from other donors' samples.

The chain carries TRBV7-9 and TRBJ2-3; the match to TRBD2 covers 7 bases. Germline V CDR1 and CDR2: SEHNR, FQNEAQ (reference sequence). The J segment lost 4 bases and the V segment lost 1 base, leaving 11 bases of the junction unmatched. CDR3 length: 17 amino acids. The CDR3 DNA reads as TGTGCCAGCAGCTTAGTTGGGAGGGCTCTTCTGGCAGATACGCAGTATTTT. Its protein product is CASSLVGRALLADTQYF.

As DNA, the CDR3 is TGCAGCGGCGCGGGGTCTAGCGGGGGAGAGACCCAGTACTTC. Encoded protein: CSGAGSSGGETQYF. This sequence joins TRBV29-1 and TRBJ2-5; 10 nucleotides line up with TRBD2. Germline trimming cut 7 bases from V and 4 bases from J; bases unmatched to any gene: 9. The germline CDR1 and CDR2 sequences are SQVTM and ANQGSEA. This CDR3 has 14 residues. Supplemented by reference TRBV29-1 and TRBJ2-5, the full variable domain reads SAVISQKPSRDICQRGTSLTIQCQVDSQVTMMFWYRQQPGQSLTLIATANQGSEATYESGFVIDKFPISRPNLTFSTLTVSNMSPEDSSIYLCSGAGSSGGETQYFGPGTRLLVL.

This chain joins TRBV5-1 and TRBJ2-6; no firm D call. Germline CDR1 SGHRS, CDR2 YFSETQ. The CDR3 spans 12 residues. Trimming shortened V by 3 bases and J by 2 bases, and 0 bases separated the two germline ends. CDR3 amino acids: CASSSGANVLTF. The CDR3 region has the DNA TGCGCCAGCAGCTCTGGGGCCAACGTCCTGACTTTC. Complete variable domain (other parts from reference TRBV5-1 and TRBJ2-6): KAGVTQTPRYLIKTRGQQVTLSCSPISGHRSVSWYQQTPGQGLQFLFEYFSETQRNKGNFPGRFSGRQFSNSRSEMNVSTLELGDSALYLCASSSGANVLTFGAGSRLTVL.

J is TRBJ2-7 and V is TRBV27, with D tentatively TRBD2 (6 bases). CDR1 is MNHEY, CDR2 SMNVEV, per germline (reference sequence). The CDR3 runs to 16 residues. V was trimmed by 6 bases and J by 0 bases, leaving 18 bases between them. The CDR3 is CASSPLLAELSYEQYF. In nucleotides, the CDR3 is TGTGCCAGCAGCCCCCTATTAGCGGAGCTCTCCTACGAGCAGTACTTC.

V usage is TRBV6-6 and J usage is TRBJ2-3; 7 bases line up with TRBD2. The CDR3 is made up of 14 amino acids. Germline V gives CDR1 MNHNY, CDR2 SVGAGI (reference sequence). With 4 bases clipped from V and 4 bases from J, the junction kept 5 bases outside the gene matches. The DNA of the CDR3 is TGTGCCAGCAGTTTGCCCGGACTAGCAGATACGCAGTATTTT. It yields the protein CASSLPGLADTQYF.

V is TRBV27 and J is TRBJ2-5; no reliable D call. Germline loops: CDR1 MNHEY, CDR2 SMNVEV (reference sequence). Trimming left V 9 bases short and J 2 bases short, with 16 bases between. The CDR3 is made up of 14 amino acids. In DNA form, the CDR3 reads TGTGCCAGGTCGAAGGCGTATCCACAAGAGACCCAGTACTTC. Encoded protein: CARSKAYPQETQYF.

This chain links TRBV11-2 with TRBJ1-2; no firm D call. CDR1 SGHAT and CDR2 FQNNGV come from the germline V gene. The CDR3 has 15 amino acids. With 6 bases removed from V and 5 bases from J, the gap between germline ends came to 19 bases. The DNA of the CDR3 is TGTGCCAGCAGACCTTACGTGGGGAGGCTTTATGGCTACACCTTC. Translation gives CASRPYVGRLYGYTF.

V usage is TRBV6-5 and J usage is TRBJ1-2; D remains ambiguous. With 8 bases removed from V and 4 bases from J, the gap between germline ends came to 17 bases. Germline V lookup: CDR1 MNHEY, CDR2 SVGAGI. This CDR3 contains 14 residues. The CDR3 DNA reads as TGTGCCAGCCTTAAGACCTCGGCGGGCTATGGCTACACCTTC. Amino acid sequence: CASLKTSAGYGYTF.

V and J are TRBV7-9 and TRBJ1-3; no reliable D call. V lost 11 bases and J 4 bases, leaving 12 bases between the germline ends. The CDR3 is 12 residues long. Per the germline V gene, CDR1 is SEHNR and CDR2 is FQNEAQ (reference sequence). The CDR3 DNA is TGTGCCTCGGGATTTAGGGGAAACACCATATATTTT. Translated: CASGFRGNTIYF.

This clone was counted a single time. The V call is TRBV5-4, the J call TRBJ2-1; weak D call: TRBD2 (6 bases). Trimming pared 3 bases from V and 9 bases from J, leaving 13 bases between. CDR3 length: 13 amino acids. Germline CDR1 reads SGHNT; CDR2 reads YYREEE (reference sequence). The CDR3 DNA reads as TGTGCCAGCAGCTCCGGAGGGGACCGTGAGCAGTTCTTC. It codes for CASSSGGDREQFF.

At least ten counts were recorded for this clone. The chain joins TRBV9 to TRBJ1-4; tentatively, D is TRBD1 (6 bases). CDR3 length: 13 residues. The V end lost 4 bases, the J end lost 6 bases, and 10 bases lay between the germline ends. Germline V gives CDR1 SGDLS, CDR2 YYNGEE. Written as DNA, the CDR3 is TGTGCCAGCAGCACAGGGACTCATGAAAAACTGTTTTTT. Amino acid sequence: CASSTGTHEKLFF.

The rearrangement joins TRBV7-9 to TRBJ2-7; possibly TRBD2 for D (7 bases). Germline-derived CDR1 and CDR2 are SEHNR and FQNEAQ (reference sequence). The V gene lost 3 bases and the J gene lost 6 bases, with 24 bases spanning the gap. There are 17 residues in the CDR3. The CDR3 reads CASSFQGGNGRRSEQYF. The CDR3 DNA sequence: TGTGCCAGCAGCTTCCAAGGGGGGAACGGGAGGCGAAGCGAGCAGTACTTC.

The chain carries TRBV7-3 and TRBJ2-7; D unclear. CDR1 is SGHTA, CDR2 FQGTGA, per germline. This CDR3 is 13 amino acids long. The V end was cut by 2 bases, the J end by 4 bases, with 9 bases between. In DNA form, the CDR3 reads TGTGCCAGCAGCTTACAGAGAGAATACGAGCAGTACTTC. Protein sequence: CASSLQREYEQYF.

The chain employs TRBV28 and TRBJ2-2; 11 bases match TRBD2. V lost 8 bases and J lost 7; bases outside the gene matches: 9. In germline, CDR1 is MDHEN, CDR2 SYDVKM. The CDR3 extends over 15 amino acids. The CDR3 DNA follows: TGTGCCAGCGCTAATAGCGGGAGGGCGAACGGGGAGCTGTTTTTT. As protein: CASANSGRANGELFF.

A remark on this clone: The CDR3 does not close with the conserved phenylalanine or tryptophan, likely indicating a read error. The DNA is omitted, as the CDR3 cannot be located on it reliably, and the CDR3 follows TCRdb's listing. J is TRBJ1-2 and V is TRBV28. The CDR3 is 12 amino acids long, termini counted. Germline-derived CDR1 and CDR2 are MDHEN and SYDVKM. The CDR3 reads CASSPPGETPHG.

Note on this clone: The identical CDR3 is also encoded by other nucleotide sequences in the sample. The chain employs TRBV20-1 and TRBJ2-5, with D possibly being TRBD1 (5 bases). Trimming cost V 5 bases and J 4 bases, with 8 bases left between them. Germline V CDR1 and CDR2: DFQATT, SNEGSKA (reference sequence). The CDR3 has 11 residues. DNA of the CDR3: TGCAGTGCTGGCCAGGGAGAGACCCAGTACTTC. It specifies CSAGQGETQYF.